This T cell receptor (beta chain) was identified during a study of OX40 agonist ivuxolimab in advanced cancers. Study-level information: The diagnoses of dose-escalation patients were hepatocellular carcinoma, melanoma, renal cell or head and neck cancer. Notes on the study in general: The investigators did not determine what antigen specificity the expanded peripheral T cells had. At 0.1-3.0 mg/kg, partial responders had clonal expansion among the lowest observed.

Trimming took 2 bases from V and 2 from J, leaving 13 bases between them. Germline V CDR1 and CDR2: MNHEY, SVGAGI. The CDR3 consists of 16 residues. Assay: immunoSEQ multiplex PCR; the TCRdb copy retains only in-frame clones and omits some. The repertoire has roughly 25,000 clones, about four fifths of them found once; the top ten carry 12% to 15%. Regarding this clone: Its target is unknown.

V is TRBV6-5 and J is TRBJ2-1; tentatively, D is TRBD1 or TRBD2 (6 bases each). The receptor's source is an adult with an advanced solid tumor such as melanoma, head and neck, liver or kidney cancer. The material sequenced was CD4+ or CD8+ T cells sorted from blood, taken in a trial of the OX40 agonist ivuxolimab. CDR3 loop: CASSYGGTFAYNEQFF. The CDR3 bases are TGTGCCAGCAGTTACGGAGGGACATTTGCCTACAATGAGCAGTTCTTC.